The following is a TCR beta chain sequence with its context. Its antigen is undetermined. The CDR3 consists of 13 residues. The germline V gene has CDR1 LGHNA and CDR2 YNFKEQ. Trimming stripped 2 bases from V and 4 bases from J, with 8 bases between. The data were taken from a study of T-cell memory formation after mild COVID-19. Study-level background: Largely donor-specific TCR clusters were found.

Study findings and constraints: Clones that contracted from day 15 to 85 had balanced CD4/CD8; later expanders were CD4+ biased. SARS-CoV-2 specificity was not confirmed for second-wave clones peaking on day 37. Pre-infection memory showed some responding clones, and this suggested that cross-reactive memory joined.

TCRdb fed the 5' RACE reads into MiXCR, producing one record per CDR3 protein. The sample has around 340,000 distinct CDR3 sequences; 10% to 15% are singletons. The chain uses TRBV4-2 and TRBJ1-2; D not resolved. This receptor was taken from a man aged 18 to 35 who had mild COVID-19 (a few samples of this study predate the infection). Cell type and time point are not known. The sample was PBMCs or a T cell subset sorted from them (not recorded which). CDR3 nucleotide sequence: TGTGCCAGCAGCCAACTCACAGCCTATGGCTACACCTTC. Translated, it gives CASSQLTAYGYTF.